Sequencing of this TCR beta chain was carried out in a study of cytomegalovirus exposure and HLA in healthy donors. Study in general: The same platform used for the approximately 700 first-cohort repertoires was also used for the 95 to 150 validation repertoires, as a later analysis reported.

Study-wide results and caveats: Among TCR beta chains, those listed as cytomegalovirus-associated numbered over 150. Many donors shared some public TCRs, even though most TCR sequences were rare.

TCRdb's copy holds only in-frame clones and misses some; the assay was immunoSEQ multiplex PCR. This table has tens of thousands of clones, 97% appearing once. CDR1 and CDR2 from the germline V gene are SGHRS and YFSETQ. V was clipped by 0 bases and J by 3 bases, with 15 bases between them. The CDR3 runs 16 residues. Note on this clone: The target antigen is unknown.

This rearrangement joins TRBV5-1 to TRBJ1-2; a possible D gene is TRBD1 (6 bases). The TCR was taken from a man younger than 40 in good health and CMV-seropositive. Sequenced: PBMCs. CDR3 residues: CASSLATGAGDYGYTF. CDR3 DNA sequence: TGCGCCAGCAGCTTGGCCACGGGTGCAGGGGACTATGGCTACACCTTC. The complete variable domain, with remaining parts taken from reference TRBV5-1 and TRBJ1-2, reads KAGVTQTPRYLIKTRGQQVTLSCSPISGHRSVSWYQQTPGQGLQFLFEYFSETQRNKGNFPGRFSGRQFSNSRSEMNVSTLELGDSALYLCASSLATGAGDYGYTFGSGTRLTVV.